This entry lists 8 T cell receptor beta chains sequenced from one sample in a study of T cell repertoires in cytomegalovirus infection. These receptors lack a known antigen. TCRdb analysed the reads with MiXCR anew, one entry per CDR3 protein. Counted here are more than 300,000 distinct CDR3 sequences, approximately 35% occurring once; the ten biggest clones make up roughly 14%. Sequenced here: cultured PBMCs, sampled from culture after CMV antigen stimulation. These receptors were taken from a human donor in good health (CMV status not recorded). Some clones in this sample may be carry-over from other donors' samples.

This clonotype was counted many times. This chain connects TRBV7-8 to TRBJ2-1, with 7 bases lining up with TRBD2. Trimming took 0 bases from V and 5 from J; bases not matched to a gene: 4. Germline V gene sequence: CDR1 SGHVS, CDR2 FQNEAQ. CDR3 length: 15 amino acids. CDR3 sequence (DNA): TGTGCCAGCAGCTTAGCGAGCGGGATTCACAATGAGCAGTTCTTC. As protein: CASSLASGIHNEQFF. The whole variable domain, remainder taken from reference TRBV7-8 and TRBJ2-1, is GAGVSQSPRYKVAKRGQDVALRCDPISGHVSLFWYQQALGQGPEFLTYFQNEAQLDKSGLPSDRFFAERPEGSVSTLKIQRTQQEDSAVYLCASSLASGIHNEQFFGPGTRLTVL.

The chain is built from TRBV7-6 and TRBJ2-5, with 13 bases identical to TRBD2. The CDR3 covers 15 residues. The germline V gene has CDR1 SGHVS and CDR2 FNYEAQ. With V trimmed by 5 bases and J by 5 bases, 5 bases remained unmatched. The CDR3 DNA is TGTGCCAGCAGCCGTGGACTAGCGGGAGAGGAGACCCAGTACTTC. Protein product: CASSRGLAGEETQYF.

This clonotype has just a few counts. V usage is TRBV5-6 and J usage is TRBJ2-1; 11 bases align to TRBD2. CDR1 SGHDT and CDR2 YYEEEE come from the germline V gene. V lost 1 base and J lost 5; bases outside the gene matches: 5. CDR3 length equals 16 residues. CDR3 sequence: CASSLLGLAGDNEQFF. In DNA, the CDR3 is TGTGCCAGCAGCTTGCTAGGACTAGCGGGTGACAATGAGCAGTTCTTC.

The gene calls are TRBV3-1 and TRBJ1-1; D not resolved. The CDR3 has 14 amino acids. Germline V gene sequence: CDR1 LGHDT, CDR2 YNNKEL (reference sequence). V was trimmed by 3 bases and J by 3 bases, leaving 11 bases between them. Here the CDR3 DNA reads TGTGCCAGCAGCCACCAGGTCGGGTACACTGAAGCTTTCTTT. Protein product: CASSHQVGYTEAFF.

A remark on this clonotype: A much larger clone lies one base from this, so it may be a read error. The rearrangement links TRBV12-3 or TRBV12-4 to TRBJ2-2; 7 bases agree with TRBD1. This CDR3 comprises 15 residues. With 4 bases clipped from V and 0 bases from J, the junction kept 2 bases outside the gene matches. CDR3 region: CASSSGTANTGELFF. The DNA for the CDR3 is TGTGCCAGCAGTTCCGGGACAGCGAACACCGGGGAGCTGTTTTTT.

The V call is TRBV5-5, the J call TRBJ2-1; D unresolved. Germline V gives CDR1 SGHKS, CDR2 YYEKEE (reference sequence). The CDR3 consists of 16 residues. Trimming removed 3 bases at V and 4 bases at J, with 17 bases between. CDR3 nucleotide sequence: TGTGCCAGCAGCTCGGGCTTCAGGCCTCTTTACAATGAGCAGTTCTTC. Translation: CASSSGFRPLYNEQFF.

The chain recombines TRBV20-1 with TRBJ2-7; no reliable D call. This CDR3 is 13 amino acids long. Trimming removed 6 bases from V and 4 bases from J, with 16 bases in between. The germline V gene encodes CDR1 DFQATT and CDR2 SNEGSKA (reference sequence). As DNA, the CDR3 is TGCAGTGCGCGTAGGGCGGCGACTTACGAGCAGTACTTC. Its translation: CSARRAATYEQYF.

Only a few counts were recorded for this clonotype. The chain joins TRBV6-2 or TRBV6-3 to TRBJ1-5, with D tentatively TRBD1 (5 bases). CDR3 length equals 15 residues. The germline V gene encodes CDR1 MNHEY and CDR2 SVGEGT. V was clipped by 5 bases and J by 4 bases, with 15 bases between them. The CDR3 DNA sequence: TGTGCCAGCAGTACCGGGACTTTCGGTAATCAGCCCCAGCATTTT. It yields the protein CASSTGTFGNQPQHF.